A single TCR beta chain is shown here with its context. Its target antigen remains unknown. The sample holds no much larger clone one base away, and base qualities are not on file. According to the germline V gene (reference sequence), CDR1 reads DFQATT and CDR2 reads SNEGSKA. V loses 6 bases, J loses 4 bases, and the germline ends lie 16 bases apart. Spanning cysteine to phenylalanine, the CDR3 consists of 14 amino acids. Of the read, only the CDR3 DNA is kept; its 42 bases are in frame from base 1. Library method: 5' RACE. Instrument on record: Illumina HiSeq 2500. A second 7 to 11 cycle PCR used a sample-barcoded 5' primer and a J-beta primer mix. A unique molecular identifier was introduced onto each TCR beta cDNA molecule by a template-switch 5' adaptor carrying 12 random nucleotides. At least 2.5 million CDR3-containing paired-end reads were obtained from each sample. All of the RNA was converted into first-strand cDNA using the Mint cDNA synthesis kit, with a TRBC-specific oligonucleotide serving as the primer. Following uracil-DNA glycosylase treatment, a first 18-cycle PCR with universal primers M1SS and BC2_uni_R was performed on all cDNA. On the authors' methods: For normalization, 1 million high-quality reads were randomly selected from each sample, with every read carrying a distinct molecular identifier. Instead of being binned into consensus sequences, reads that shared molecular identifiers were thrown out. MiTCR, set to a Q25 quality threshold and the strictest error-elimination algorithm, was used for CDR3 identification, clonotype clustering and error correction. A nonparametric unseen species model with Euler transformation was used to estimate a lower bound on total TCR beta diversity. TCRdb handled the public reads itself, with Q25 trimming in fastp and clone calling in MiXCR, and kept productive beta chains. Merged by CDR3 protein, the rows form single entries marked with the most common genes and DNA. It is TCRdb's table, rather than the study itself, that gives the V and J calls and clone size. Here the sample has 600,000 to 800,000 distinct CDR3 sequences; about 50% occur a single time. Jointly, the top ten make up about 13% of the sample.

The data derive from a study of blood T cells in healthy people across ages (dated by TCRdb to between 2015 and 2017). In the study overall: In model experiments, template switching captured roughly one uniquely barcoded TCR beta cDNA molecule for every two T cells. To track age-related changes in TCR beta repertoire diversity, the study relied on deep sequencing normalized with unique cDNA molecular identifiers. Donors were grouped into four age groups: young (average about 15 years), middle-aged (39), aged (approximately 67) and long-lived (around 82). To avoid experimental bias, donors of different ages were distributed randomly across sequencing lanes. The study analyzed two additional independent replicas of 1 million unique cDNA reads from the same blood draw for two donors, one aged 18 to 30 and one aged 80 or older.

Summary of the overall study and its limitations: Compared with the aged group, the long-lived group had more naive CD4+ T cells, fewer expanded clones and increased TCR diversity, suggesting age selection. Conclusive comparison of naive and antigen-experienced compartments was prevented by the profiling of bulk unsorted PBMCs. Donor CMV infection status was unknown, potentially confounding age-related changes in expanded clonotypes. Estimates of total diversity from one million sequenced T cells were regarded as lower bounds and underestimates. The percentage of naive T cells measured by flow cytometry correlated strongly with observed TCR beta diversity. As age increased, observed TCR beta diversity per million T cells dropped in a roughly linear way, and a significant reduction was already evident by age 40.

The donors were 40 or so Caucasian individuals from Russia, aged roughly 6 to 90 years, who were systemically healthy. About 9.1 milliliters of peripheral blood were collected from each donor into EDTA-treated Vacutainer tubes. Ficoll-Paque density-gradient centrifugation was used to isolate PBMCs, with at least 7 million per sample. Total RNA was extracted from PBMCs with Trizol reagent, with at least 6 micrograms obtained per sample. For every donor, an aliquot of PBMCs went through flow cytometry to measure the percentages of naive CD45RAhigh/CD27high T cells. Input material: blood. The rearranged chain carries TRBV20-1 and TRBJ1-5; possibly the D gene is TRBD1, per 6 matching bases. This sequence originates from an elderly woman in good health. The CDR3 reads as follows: CSAGKKGGNQPQHF. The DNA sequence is TGCAGTGCCGGGAAGAAGGGGGGGAATCAGCCCCAGCATTTT.